This entry describes one T cell receptor beta chain. Produced via immunoSEQ multiplex PCR; TCRdb's table is partial and in-frame only. The profile shows tens of thousands of clones, more than 60% of them singletons. The data originate from a study of STAT5B mutations in CD4+ large granular lymphocyte leukemia. Sequencing was performed on CD4+ T cells from blood buffy coats. This TCR came from a human donor in good health.

CDR3 protein: CAISQADGYEQYF. CDR3 nucleotide sequence: TGTGCCATCAGCCAAGCTGACGGCTACGAGCAGTACTTC. The chain couples TRBV10-3 to TRBJ2-7; unclear D gene. V lost 6 bases, J lost 3 bases, and 12 bases lay in between. This CDR3 comprises 13 residues. Germline CDR1 and CDR2: ENHRY and SYGVKD.